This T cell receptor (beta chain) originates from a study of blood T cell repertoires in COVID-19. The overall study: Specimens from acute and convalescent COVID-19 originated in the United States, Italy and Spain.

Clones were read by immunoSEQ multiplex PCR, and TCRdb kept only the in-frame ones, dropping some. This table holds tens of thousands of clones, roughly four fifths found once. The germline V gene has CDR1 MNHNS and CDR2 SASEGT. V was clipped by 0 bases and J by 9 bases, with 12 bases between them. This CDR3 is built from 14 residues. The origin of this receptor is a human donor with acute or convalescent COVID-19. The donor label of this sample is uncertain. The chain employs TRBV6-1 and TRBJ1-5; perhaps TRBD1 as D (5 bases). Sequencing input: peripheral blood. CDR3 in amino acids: CASSEAWGVAPQHF. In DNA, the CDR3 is TGTGCCAGCAGTGAAGCATGGGGGGTGGCGCCCCAGCATTTT.